This is a list of T cell receptor beta chains from one sample in a study of CD8+CD57+ T cells in acquired aplastic anemia. TCRdb re-derived calls from the reads in MiXCR, one entry per CDR3 protein. The sample records a few hundred thousand distinct CDR3 sequences, around 72% being singletons. Sequencing was done on a sample of sorted CD4+, CD8+, or CD8+CD57+ T cells (not recorded which) from PBMCs. The receptors stem from a human donor in good health, serving as a control. Each CDR3 is given with its conserved first and last residue. A D gene is named only where the DNA matches it firmly. Some rows mark clone size as missing; the rest say once, few, many or name a class of expanded clone.

d_call | j_call | clone_size | v_call | cdr3_aa | cdr3_nt
. | TRBJ1-6 | . | TRBV19 | CASIANTNNSPLHF | TGTGCCAGTATTGCGAACACCAATAACTCACCCCTCCACTTT
. | TRBJ2-3 | many | TRBV6-4 | CASSLLGNADTQYF | TGTGCCAGCAGTCTCCTGGGGAACGCAGATACGCAGTATTTT
TRBD1 | TRBJ2-2 | . | TRBV6-6 | CAIRTPPGQGNTGELFF | TGTGCCATCAGAACTCCCCCTGGACAGGGGAACACCGGGGAGCTGTTTTTT
TRBD2 | TRBJ2-5 | many | TRBV5-4 | CASSLDGLAEQETQYF | TGTGCCAGCAGCTTGGACGGACTAGCGGAACAAGAGACCCAGTACTTC
. | TRBJ1-2 | . | TRBV11-3 | CASTLPGAYGYTF | TGTGCCAGCACCCTCCCAGGGGCCTATGGCTACACCTTC
. | TRBJ1-6 | . | TRBV19 | CASSDSAGTPLHF | TGTGCCAGTAGTGACTCCGCGGGGACTCCCCTCCACTTT
. | TRBJ1-3 | many | TRBV9 | CASGRSGLVDTIYF | TGTGCCAGCGGAAGATCAGGGTTGGTGGACACCATATATTTT
TRBD1 | TRBJ1-1 | many | TRBV10-3 | CASQGGNTEAFF | TGTGCCTCTCAGGGGGGGAACACTGAAGCTTTCTTT
TRBD2 | TRBJ2-5 | few | TRBV20-1 | CSARDSAGVNETQYF | TGCAGTGCTAGAGATTCGGCGGGGGTGAATGAGACCCAGTACTTC
. | TRBJ2-3 | many | TRBV20-1 | CSALDGGDTQYF | TGCAGTGCACTTGACGGCGGAGATACGCAGTATTTT
. | TRBJ2-3 | . | TRBV12-3/TRBV12-4 | CANNITGLPTDTQYF | TGTGCCAACAATATAACGGGACTCCCCACAGATACGCAGTATTTT
. | TRBJ1-6 | . | TRBV7-8 | CASGRGNHYNSPLHF | TGTGCCAGCGGCCGAGGGAACCACTATAATTCACCCCTCCACTTT
. | TRBJ2-1 | . | TRBV7-2 | CASSLYGGSNEQFF | TGTGCCAGCAGCTTATACGGGGGCTCTAATGAGCAGTTCTTC
TRBD2 | TRBJ2-2 | . | TRBV29-1 | CSAGPGLAGASTGELFF | TGCAGCGCTGGCCCCGGACTAGCGGGGGCGTCCACCGGGGAGCTGTTTTTT
TRBD2 | TRBJ2-1 | . | TRBV11-2 | CASSNIRDGGGQRFF | TGTGCCAGCAGCAACATCCGGGACGGGGGGGGGCAACGGTTCTTC
. | TRBJ1-2 | . | TRBV9 | CAGSVGRASNYGYTF | TGTGCCGGCAGCGTAGGCAGGGCCTCTAACTATGGCTACACCTTC
. | TRBJ2-5 | . | TRBV19 | CATKPLPGPDTQYF | TGTGCCACCAAACCACTACCAGGGCCTGACACCCAGTACTTC
. | TRBJ1-1 | . | TRBV9 | CASSSQTLNTEAFF | TGTGCCAGCAGCTCCCAGACTTTGAACACTGAAGCTTTCTTT
. | TRBJ1-2 | many | TRBV29-1 | CSVDWSEGYTF | TGCAGCGTTGACTGGAGTGAAGGCTACACCTTC
TRBD1 | TRBJ1-2 | . | TRBV11-2 | CASSLGTGIGTLPNYGYTF | TGTGCCAGCAGCTTAGGGACAGGAATAGGGACCCTCCCCAACTATGGCTACACCTTC
. | TRBJ2-3 | . | TRBV20-1 | CSALSSDTQYF | TGCAGTGCCTTATCTTCGGATACGCAGTATTTT
. | TRBJ2-7 | . | TRBV7-9 | CASSLLQGSKSYF | TGTGCCAGCAGCCTCCTACAGGGATCCAAATCGTACTTC
. | TRBJ2-7 | once | TRBV10-3 | CAISGRGHEQYF | TGTGCCATCAGTGGAAGGGGACACGAGCAGTACTTC
. | TRBJ1-1 | many | TRBV15 | CATSGTSAGFTEAFF | TGTGCCACCAGCGGCACCTCGGCCGGTTTCACTGAAGCTTTCTTT
. | TRBJ1-2 | . | TRBV7-8 | CASSTRTAPNYGYTF | TGTGCCAGCAGCACGAGGACAGCCCCTAACTATGGCTACACCTTC
. | TRBJ2-6 | . | TRBV19 | CASRETERTPGSCFLTF | .
. | TRBJ1-2 | once | TRBV5-1 | CASSLATGPYYTF | TGCGCCAGCAGCTTGGCCACAGGGCCGTACTACACCTTC
. | TRBJ2-5 | few | TRBV19 | CASSMAMLGETQYF | TGTGCCAGTAGTATGGCGATGTTAGGCGAGACCCAGTACTTC
. | TRBJ2-7 | many | TRBV5-6 | CASSPGDLLYEQYF | TGTGCCAGCAGCCCAGGGGATTTACTCTACGAGCAGTACTTC
. | TRBJ1-3 | . | TRBV19 | CASSIRGLAGAGNTIYF | TGTGCCAGTAGTATAAGGGGACTAGCGGGGGCTGGAAACACCATATATTTT
. | TRBJ2-3 | many | TRBV5-1 | CASSLSVSTDTQYF | TGCGCCAGCAGCTTAAGCGTTAGCACAGATACGCAGTATTTT
TRBD1 | TRBJ2-6 | . | TRBV5-5 | CASSGLVRGQVHSGANVLTF | TGTGCCAGCAGCGGGCTGGTCAGGGGACAGGTTCACTCTGGGGCCAACGTCCTGACTTTC
TRBD2 | TRBJ2-1 | many | TRBV7-2 | CASSLEGLAENEQFF | TGTGCCAGCAGCTTAGAGGGGCTAGCGGAGAATGAGCAGTTCTTC
TRBD2 | TRBJ2-3 | . | TRBV20-1 | CSVGDREGDTQYF | TGCAGCGTTGGGGATAGGGAGGGAGATACGCAGTATTTT
. | TRBJ2-1 | . | TRBV7-2 | CASSSHHSRLDSTEQFF | TGTGCCAGCAGCTCTCACCATAGCCGACTTGATTCAACCGAGCAGTTCTTC
TRBD1 | TRBJ2-5 | . | TRBV7-2 | CASSLRSSDRASSF | TGTGCCAGCAGCTTACGTAGCTCTGACAGGGCCAGCTCCTTC
TRBD1 | TRBJ1-3 | . | TRBV7-2 | CASSYHHGTGGYTIYF | TGTGCCAGCAGTTACCATCACGGGACAGGTGGCTACACCATATATTTT
. | TRBJ1-5 | . | TRBV20-1 | CSAPRPTPGEPQHF | TGCAGTGCTCCGCGCCCCACACCCGGTGAGCCCCAGCATTTT
. | TRBJ2-1 | few | TRBV7-9 | CASSGASEGNEQFF | TGTGCCAGCAGCGGGGCCTCCGAGGGGAATGAGCAGTTCTTC
. | TRBJ1-2 | . | TRBV7-2 | CASSLQGYRYTF | TGTGCCAGCAGCTTACAGGGATATCGCTACACCTTC
. | TRBJ1-5 | . | TRBV9 | CASSEARAAHNEHF | TGTGCCAGCAGTGAAGCGCGGGCAGCTCACAATGAGCATTTT
. | TRBJ2-7 | . | TRBV5-1 | CASSLHHKKYF | TGTGCCAGCAGCTTGCATCACAAGAAGTACTTC
. | TRBJ2-7 | . | TRBV12-3/TRBV12-4 | CASSLPPGLEQYF | TGTGCCAGCAGCTTGCCTCCAGGGTTGGAGCAGTACTTC
. | TRBJ2-3 | many | TRBV20-1 | CSVHTGYYTSTDTQYF | TGCAGTGTCCATACGGGATACTACACTAGCACAGATACGCAGTATTTT
. | TRBJ1-2 | . | TRBV9 | CASSLQQRVTEAF | TGTGCCAGCAGCCTACAACAAAGGGTCACTGAAGCTTTC
. | TRBJ1-1 | . | TRBV7-2 | CASRNCGGAGNEQF | TGTGCCAGCAGAAATTGCGGGGGGGCGGGGAATGAGCAGTTT
. | TRBJ2-7 | . | TRBV7-2 | CASTPGPARNYGYYF | TGTGCCAGCACCCCCGGCCCAGCGCGGAACTATGGCTACTACTTC
. | TRBJ2-1 | many | TRBV7-3 | CASSLGSGGIDEQFF | TGTGCCAGCAGCTTAGGTAGCGGCGGAATCGATGAGCAGTTCTTC
. | TRBJ2-3 | . | TRBV7-6 | CASSLHQETQYFGYF | .
TRBD2 | TRBJ2-7 | . | TRBV20-1 | CSARDRPSSGGVHYEQYF | TGCAGTGCTAGAGATCGGCCCTCTAGCGGGGGGGTACACTACGAGCAGTACTTC
. | TRBJ1-2 | . | TRBV5-4 | CATRTGVINYGYTF | TGTGCCACCAGGACGGGGGTTATTAACTATGGCTACACCTTC
. | TRBJ1-5 | many | TRBV6-2/TRBV6-3 | CASSYLGQSQPQHF | TGTGCCAGCAGTTACTTGGGGCAGAGTCAGCCCCAGCATTTT
. | TRBJ1-6 | . | TRBV7-9 | CASSWRSYNYTFGF | .
TRBD2 | TRBJ2-5 | few | TRBV3-1 | CASSQGVSGGPKETQYF | TGTGCCAGCAGCCAAGGGGTTAGCGGGGGCCCCAAAGAGACCCAGTACTTC
TRBD1 | TRBJ2-5 | . | TRBV20-1 | CSATTGYGETQYF | TGCAGTGCTACGACAGGGTACGGGGAGACCCAGTACTTC
. | TRBJ1-1 | many | TRBV19 | CASSIEEYTEAFF | TGTGCCAGTAGTATAGAGGAGTACACTGAAGCTTTCTTT
. | TRBJ2-3 | . | TRBV7-2 | CASSPRTGLQATHF | TGTGCCAGCAGCCCCAGAACCGGACTACAAGCGACGCATTTT
. | TRBJ1-6 | . | TRBV7-2 | CASSPGPGSPHHF | TGTGCCAGCAGCCCGGGACCGGGTTCACCGCACCACTTT
. | TRBJ2-1 | . | TRBV15 | CATIQGSRSSYNEQFF | TGTGCCACCATCCAAGGGTCGCGAAGTTCCTACAATGAGCAGTTCTTC
TRBD1 | TRBJ2-7 | many | TRBV7-8 | CASNKETGVGFEQYF | TGTGCCAGCAACAAAGAGACAGGGGTTGGTTTCGAGCAGTACTTC